These 6 T cell receptor beta chains were all obtained from the same sample, sequenced in a study of blood T cells in healthy people across ages (dated by TCRdb to the mid-2010s). The library was made by 5' RACE. Sequencing relied on an Illumina HiSeq 2500. The second PCR ran for roughly 6 to 11 cycles and used a J-beta primer mix along with a sample-barcoded 5' primer. TCRdb reworked the public reads: Q25 trimming with fastp, MiXCR clone assembly, productive beta chains retained. Every distinct CDR3 protein forms one entry, paired with its most common genes and DNA. This sample gives 800,000 or so distinct CDR3 sequences in total; about 45% of them show up just once. Clones ranked in the top ten supply 15% to 20% of the sample. The sample comprised blood. The source of these receptors is a man at least 80 years old in good health.

In its sample, this clonotype was seen many times. The chain combines TRBV20-1 with TRBJ2-7; possible D gene TRBD2, 6 bases. Germline CDR1 is DFQATT and CDR2 is SNEGSKA (reference sequence). There are 12 residues in the CDR3. Trimming removed 5 bases from V and 3 bases from J, with 11 bases in between. CDR3 protein: CSASGLLYEQYF. Written as DNA, the CDR3 is TGCAGTGCTTCGGGACTCCTCTACGAGCAGTACTTC.

In its sample, this clonotype was seen a few times. The chain links TRBV29-1 to TRBJ2-7; D gene unclear. Trimming stripped 4 bases from V and 3 bases from J, with 13 bases between. Germline V gene lookup returns CDR1 SQVTM and CDR2 ANQGSEA. CDR3 size: 13 residues. In nucleotides, the CDR3 is TGCAGCGTTGGGGGAACGAGCAACTACGAGCAGTACTTC. Amino acid sequence: CSVGGTSNYEQYF.

This clonotype has more than one count but fewer than ten. The gene calls are TRBV3-1 and TRBJ2-2; D possibly corresponds to TRBD1 (5 bases). Trimming took off 1 base at V and 1 base at J, with 10 bases between the two ends. The germline gives CDR1 LGHDT, CDR2 YNNKEL (reference sequence). There are 16 residues in the CDR3. CDR3 sequence: CASSQVRQGNTGELFF. As DNA, the CDR3 is TGTGCCAGCAGCCAAGTGAGGCAGGGGAACACCGGGGAGCTGTTTTTT.

The chain employs TRBV5-1 and TRBJ2-3, with D unclear. The CDR3 length is 16 residues. The ends were cut back, 2 bases at V and 3 bases at J, with 16 bases in the middle. Germline CDR1 SGHRS, CDR2 YFSETQ. The CDR3 bases are TGCGCCAGCAGCTTATCAGTGCGGCCCGGGACAGATACGCAGTATTTT. The encoded protein is CASSLSVRPGTDTQYF. Full variable domain (remainder filled in from reference TRBV5-1 and TRBJ2-3): KAGVTQTPRYLIKTRGQQVTLSCSPISGHRSVSWYQQTPGQGLQFLFEYFSETQRNKGNFPGRFSGRQFSNSRSEMNVSTLELGDSALYLCASSLSVRPGTDTQYFGPGTRLTVL.

The chain joins TRBV29-1 to TRBJ2-7; 7 bases are a match to TRBD1. Unmatched junction bases numbered 4, after V lost 6 bases and J lost 5 bases. The germline gives CDR1 SQVTM, CDR2 ANQGSEA. The CDR3 runs to 11 residues. CDR3 bases: TGCAGCGTAACGACAGGGCACGAGCAGTACTTC. Amino acids: CSVTTGHEQYF.

The chain has TRBV9 and TRBJ2-1; D uncertain. Per germline, CDR1 SGDLS and CDR2 YYNGEE. CDR3 size: 14 residues. V shed 0 bases and J shed 7 bases, with 11 bases lying between them. The chain's CDR3 is CASSVGLTTNEQFF. In DNA, the CDR3 is TGTGCCAGCAGCGTAGGCCTGACGACTAATGAGCAGTTCTTC.